Here is one T cell receptor beta chain with its context. This clone's antigen is unknown. There are no base qualities to consult, and no much larger clone falls within one base. TCRbeta CDR3 regions were amplified from genomic DNA by means of the immunoSEQ Assay, a bias-controlled multiplex PCR. The paper's data handling went like this. Within the assay, amplification of reference gene primers was used to estimate how many nucleated cells each sample contained. To quantify the absolute abundance of each unique TCRbeta CDR3 rearrangement, sequence reads were collapsed and filtered. For each sample, productive Simpson clonality was calculated as the square root of Simpson's diversity index over productive rearrangements. TCRdb holds this immuneACCESS table with in-frame rearrangements only. Some clones are missing; in checked studies, unresolved V genes explain under half, and the rest has no known cause. That table is the source of V, J and clone size, and D and trimming were worked out from the DNA. The sample profile shows 100,000 to 150,000 clones; 88% of them were found once. The top ten clones comprise about 2% of the sample.

The data belong to a study of blood T cell repertoires in COVID-19 (dated by TCRdb to 2018 to 2021). As for the study more broadly: The collaborator samples originated in the United States, Italy and Spain and spanned the acute and convalescent phases of COVID-19. The dataset comprised deeply sampled blood TCRbeta repertoires from subjects exposed to, actively infected with, or recovered from COVID-19. Sample metadata almost always included a de-identified subject ID, COVID-19 status, age in years and sex. Where available, HLA class I and class II types were taken from metadata supplied by the sample provider and were not determined by assay-based typing. The material from the prospective study consisted of cDNA or gDNA derived from T cells, B-cell-depleted T cells, or PBMCs. The repertoires were released in a freely available public database intended as a resource for research on the immune response to SARS-CoV-2. The samples were drawn from the first 160 participants of the ongoing ImmuneRACE study and from 1,254 subjects provided by 6 global collaborators.

The collaborating institutions used their own protocols to collect whole blood in K2EDTA tubes. Collaborator samples were shipped for TCRbeta analysis as frozen whole blood, isolated PBMCs, or DNA extracted from either sample type. Via the germline V gene, CDR1 is MDHEN and CDR2 SYDVKM. There are 17 amino acids in the CDR3, from cysteine to phenylalanine inclusive. This entry keeps only the CDR3 DNA: 51 bases, framed from base 1. Ends trimmed: V by 8 bases, J by 5 bases; bases unmatched to a gene: 17. Overall study outcomes, separate from this receptor: How much clinical and demographic metadata was included differed by source and by participant, and the metadata was provided uncurated.

This TCR was recovered from a man between 70 and 80 years old with active COVID-19. Here the chain combines TRBV28 and TRBJ2-1, and 8 junction bases match TRBD2. Input material: peripheral blood. The CDR3: CASPPSFLAGGNNEQFF. The nucleotide sequence is TGTGCCAGCCCCCCTTCCTTTCTAGCGGGTGGGAACAATGAGCAGTTCTTC.